What follows are 23 T cell receptor beta chains derived from one specimen sequenced in a study of lung T cells in sarcoidosis with Löfgren's syndrome. TCRdb recomputed calls from the reads with MiXCR, one row per CDR3 protein. The sample consists of about 4,000 distinct CDR3 sequences, about a fifth of them appearing once. Sequencing was carried out using CD4+ T cells from bronchoalveolar lavage. These receptors were collected from a human donor with sarcoidosis (Löfgren's syndrome or another form), or a control subject (not recorded which).

The rearrangement uses TRBV5-4 and TRBJ2-3; 7 bases map to TRBD2. With 4 bases clipped from V and 1 base from J, the junction kept 9 bases outside the gene matches. Germline loops: CDR1 SGHNT, CDR2 YYREEE (reference sequence). CDR3 length: 16 residues. The CDR3 region is CASSPLGGTGTDTQYF. CDR3 DNA sequence: TGTGCCAGCAGCCCGCTGGGAGGGACGGGCACAGATACGCAGTATTTT.

Regarding this clonotype: A much larger clone lies one base from this, so it may be a read error. The conserved phenylalanine or tryptophan is not found at the CDR3 terminus, so this likely reflects a read error. This sequence joins TRBV14 and TRBJ1-1, with D hard to call. The CDR3 loop spans 14 amino acids. Germline values: CDR1 SGHDN, CDR2 FVKESK. V was trimmed by 0 bases and J by 1 base, leaving 6 bases between them. The CDR3 is CASSQDWQNTEAFL. In DNA, the CDR3 is TGTGCCAGCAGCCAAGACTGGCAGAACACTGAAGCTTTCCTT.

By share, this clonotype counts as medium-sized. The rearrangement joins TRBV20-1 to TRBJ2-7; TRBD1 aligns across 8 bases. Per the germline V gene, CDR1 is DFQATT and CDR2 is SNEGSKA (reference sequence). The CDR3 sequence is 14 residues long. J lost 2 bases, V lost 5 bases, and 8 bases had no gene match. This chain's CDR3 is CSAYPRTGTYEQYF. The CDR3 region has the DNA TGCAGTGCTTACCCTAGGACAGGGACCTACGAGCAGTACTTC.

This clonotype came up a few times. V and J are TRBV30 and TRBJ1-5, with 7 nucleotides matching TRBD1. With 2 bases clipped from V and 7 bases from J, the junction kept 8 bases outside the gene matches. This CDR3 is built from 14 residues. Germline V gene lookup returns CDR1 GTSNPN and CDR2 SVGIG (reference sequence). CDR3 nucleotide sequence: TGTGCCTGGAGTCAGTGGACAGGTCACCAGCCCCAGCATTTT. This gives the protein CAWSQWTGHQPQHF.

This clonotype was counted ten times or more. At one end, the junction sequence differs from germline, possibly due to a read error. The rearrangement uses TRBV20-1 and TRBJ1-2; 8 nucleotides line up with TRBD1. The CDR3 is made up of 15 amino acids. Germline CDR1 DFQATT, CDR2 SNEGSKA (reference sequence). CDR3 DNA sequence: TGCAGTGCTAGAGCTTTGTCAGGGGGCAACTATGGCTACGCCTTC. As protein: CSARALSGGNYGYAF.

The chain joins TRBV7-3 to TRBJ2-1, with TRBD1 identical over 9 bases. V lost 5 bases and J lost 6; bases outside the gene matches: 8. The CDR3 consists of 15 residues. The germline CDR1 and CDR2 sequences are SGHTA and FQGTGA. This CDR3 is CASSADRGGGNEQFF. The CDR3 DNA reads as TGTGCCAGCAGCGCGGACAGGGGAGGGGGCAATGAGCAGTTCTTC.

This clonotype ranks as medium-sized. The rearrangement links TRBV6-2 or TRBV6-3 to TRBJ2-1, with TRBD1 matching 9 bases. The CDR3 loop spans 15 amino acids. Germline loops: CDR1 MNHEY, CDR2 SVGEGT. J gave up 7 bases and V 6 bases, and 10 bases lay outside the gene matches. The CDR3 reads CASRVPGQGRNEQFF. In DNA, the CDR3 is TGTGCCAGCAGGGTTCCGGGACAGGGACGTAATGAGCAGTTCTTC.

With respect to this clonotype: A much larger clone sits a single nucleotide away, making a read error possible. The chain is built from TRBV5-1 and TRBJ2-1; the D is unclear. The CDR3 is made up of 14 amino acids. CDR1 and CDR2 (germline): SGHRS, YFSETQ. V gave up 4 bases and J gave up 0 bases, with 8 bases separating them. The CDR3 region has the DNA TGCGCCAGCAGCCGTGGGAACTCCTACAATGAGCAGTTCTTC. It encodes CASSRGNSYNEQFF.

The V call is TRBV4-2, the J call TRBJ2-5, with 8 positions matching TRBD2. This CDR3 is 15 amino acids long. Germline CDR1 LGHNA, CDR2 YNFKEQ. J lost 0 bases, V lost 5 bases, and 5 bases had no gene match. The CDR3 loop reads CASSKSGGNQETQYF. CDR3 DNA: TGTGCCAGCAGCAAGAGCGGGGGCAACCAAGAGACCCAGTACTTC.

The chain couples TRBV20-1 to TRBJ2-7; maybe TRBD2 (6 bases). This CDR3 region has 10 residues. CDR1 DFQATT and CDR2 SNEGSKA come from the germline V gene (reference sequence). Between the trimmed V and J ends, which lost 8 bases and 5 bases, there was a span of 10 bases. The CDR3 DNA sequence: TGCAGTTCGCGGGGCGACGAGCAGTACTTC. This translates into CSSRGDEQYF.

This clonotype was recorded at least ten times. CDR3 region: CASSPLQGRDEKLFF. Here the CDR3 DNA reads TGTGCCAGCTCACCGTTACAGGGGAGGGATGAAAAACTGTTTTTT. This rearrangement joins TRBV18 to TRBJ1-4; 7 nucleotides align to TRBD1. Germline lookup yields CDR1 KGHSH and CDR2 LQKENI. The CDR3 length is 15 residues. V trimming: 3 bases; J trimming: 6 bases; junction bases outside the gene matches: 7.

In its sample, this clonotype was seen many times. The rearrangement links TRBV28 to TRBJ1-1; D might be TRBD1 (5 bases). With 6 bases removed from V and 0 bases from J, the gap between germline ends came to 11 bases. The CDR3 loop spans 14 amino acids. Germline CDR1 MDHEN, CDR2 SYDVKM. CDR3 nucleotide sequence: TGTGCCAGCAGGATATCGACAGTGAACACTGAAGCTTTCTTT. Amino acids: CASRISTVNTEAFF.

By share, this clonotype counts as medium-sized. V usage is TRBV4-1 and J usage is TRBJ1-5; D is uncertain. This CDR3 contains 16 residues. Germline CDR1 and CDR2: MGHRA and YSYEKL. Trimming took off 4 bases at V and 3 bases at J, with 16 bases between the two ends. CDR3 amino acids: CASSLGDGRNNQPQHF. CDR3 in DNA: TGCGCCAGCAGCCTCGGAGATGGCAGAAACAATCAGCCCCAGCATTTT.

The chain combines TRBV19 with TRBJ2-6; no clear D gene. The length of the CDR3 is 17 residues. V was clipped by 4 bases and J by 2 bases, with 15 bases between them. From germline, CDR1 is LNHDA and CDR2 SQIVND (reference sequence). The CDR3 DNA sequence: TGTGCCAGTAGTACTCGGGTAGGAAACCCTGGGGCCAACGTCCTGACTTTC. This sequence encodes CASSTRVGNPGANVLTF.

Note on this clonotype: Likely a read error: the CDR3 ends without its conserved phenylalanine or tryptophan. J is TRBJ1-1 and V is TRBV28; D might be TRBD1 (5 bases). This CDR3 is built from 15 residues. The V gene's germline CDR1 is MDHEN and CDR2 SYDVKM. V gave up 9 bases and J gave up 2 bases, with 19 bases separating them. In DNA form, the CDR3 reads TGTGCCAGTAAACCAACGACAGCGACCAACACTGAAGCTTTCTCT. Its protein product is CASKPTTATNTEAFS.

Note on this clonotype: A read error may be the cause here, since a much bigger clone is one base away. This chain links TRBV5-5 with TRBJ2-7; 8 bases are shared with TRBD1. Per germline, CDR1 SGHKS and CDR2 YYEKEE (reference sequence). The CDR3 spans 17 residues. The chain's CDR3 is CASGFGGATGDAYEQYF. The DNA for the CDR3 is TGTGCCAGCGGCTTTGGGGGCGCGACAGGGGATGCCTACGAGCAGTACTTC.

This clonotype was counted ten times or more. This chain uses TRBV19 with TRBJ1-5; 7 positions agree with TRBD1. Germline V gives CDR1 LNHDA, CDR2 SQIVND (reference sequence). With 8 bases clipped from V and 1 base from J, the junction kept 5 bases outside the gene matches. This CDR3 region has 14 residues. CDR3 loop: CASADRWSNQPQHF. The CDR3, as DNA: TGTGCCAGTGCGGACAGGTGGAGCAATCAGCCCCAGCATTTT.

By proportion, this clonotype is medium-sized (0.01 to 0.1%). The genes are TRBV7-2 and TRBJ2-2; D ambiguous. CDR1 is SGHTA and CDR2 is FQGNSA in the germline V gene. The CDR3 extends over 15 amino acids. Trimming shortened V by 5 bases and J by 0 bases, and 10 bases separated the two germline ends. The CDR3 here is CASSPARANTGELFF. For the CDR3, the DNA is TGTGCCAGCAGCCCGGCACGTGCGAACACCGGGGAGCTGTTTTTT.

This clonotype is labeled medium-sized. This rearrangement joins TRBV28 to TRBJ1-2, with TRBD1 matching over 12 bases. CDR1 is MDHEN, CDR2 SYDVKM, per germline. J lost 6 bases, V lost 0 bases, and 5 bases had no gene match. The CDR3 spans 16 residues. The CDR3 loop reads CASSLWTGTGGDGYTF. In nucleotides, the CDR3 is TGTGCCAGCAGTTTATGGACGGGGACAGGGGGCGATGGCTACACCTTC.

This rearrangement joins TRBV20-1 to TRBJ1-5, with a weak D call TRBD1 (6 bases). This CDR3 contains 14 residues. V shed 5 bases and J shed 6 bases, with 17 bases lying between them. Germline CDR1 DFQATT, CDR2 SNEGSKA (reference sequence). The CDR3 nucleotides are TGCAGTGCTCACGACGGGGGCCTGGGTCAGCCCCAGCATTTT. Amino acid sequence: CSAHDGGLGQPQHF.

In its sample, this clonotype is medium-sized (0.01 to 0.1%). J is TRBJ2-7 and V is TRBV20-1; unclear D gene. The CDR3 extends over 12 amino acids. Deletions cut 1 base from V and 2 bases from J, with 6 bases between. CDR1 is DFQATT, CDR2 SNEGSKA, per germline (reference sequence). The chain's CDR3 is CSARGWTYEQYF. CDR3 coding DNA: TGCAGTGCTAGAGGTTGGACCTACGAGCAGTACTTC.

By sample share, this clonotype is medium-sized (0.01 to 0.1%). V and J are TRBV28 and TRBJ2-7; TRBD1 aligns across 12 bases. The length of the CDR3 is 15 residues. The V and J ends lost 3 bases and 7 bases, in that order; junction bases with no gene match: 7. Germline CDR1 is MDHEN and CDR2 is SYDVKM. CDR3 sequence (DNA): TGTGCCAGCAGTTTCCCCAGGGACAGGGGGCATGAGCAGTACTTC. This codes for CASSFPRDRGHEQYF.

This clonotype was detected many times. V gene TRBV4-2 combines with J gene TRBJ1-2; 11 nucleotides align to TRBD1. The CDR3 runs to 16 residues. Germline assignment: CDR1 LGHNA and CDR2 YNFKEQ. After removal of 3 bases from V and 5 bases from J, the junction contained 8 bases not matched to a gene. In DNA, the CDR3 is TGTGCCAGCAGCCACCAAACCGGGACAGGGGGGTATGGCTACACCTTC. This sequence encodes CASSHQTGTGGYGYTF.